This TCR beta chain came from a study of cytomegalovirus exposure and HLA in healthy donors. The study, taken as a whole, reports: V segments that were indistinguishable, TRBV6-2 and TRBV6-3 among them, were omitted from analysis. Association with HLA alleles at 0.05 false discovery rate was found for some 18,000 TCR beta sequences in a later analysis.

The CDR3 totals 13 residues. Trimming cost V 4 bases and J 4 bases, with 10 bases left between them. Germline CDR1 reads SGHDN; CDR2 reads FVKESK. A remark on this clone: Its cognate antigen is unknown.

The PCR employed 60 Vbeta primers together with 13 Jbeta primers. Profiling relied on immunoSEQ multiplex PCR, and the TCRdb table lists in-frame clones only, not all of them. This repertoire includes over 200,000 clones. Sequenced material: PBMCs. The source of this sequence is a woman aged 30 to 39 in good health and CMV-seropositive. J is TRBJ1-1 and V is TRBV14; a possible D gene is TRBD1 (6 bases). The CDR3 loop reads CASSPGVGTEAFF. CDR3 coding DNA: TGTGCCAGCAGCCCAGGGGTAGGCACTGAAGCTTTCTTT. Looking up the rest from reference TRBV14 and TRBJ1-1 gives the full variable domain: EAGVTQFPSHSVIEKGQTVTLRCDPISGHDNLYWYRRVMGKEIKFLLHFVKESKQDESGMPNNRFLAERTGGTYSTLKVQPAELEDSGVYFCASSPGVGTEAFFGQGTRLTVV.